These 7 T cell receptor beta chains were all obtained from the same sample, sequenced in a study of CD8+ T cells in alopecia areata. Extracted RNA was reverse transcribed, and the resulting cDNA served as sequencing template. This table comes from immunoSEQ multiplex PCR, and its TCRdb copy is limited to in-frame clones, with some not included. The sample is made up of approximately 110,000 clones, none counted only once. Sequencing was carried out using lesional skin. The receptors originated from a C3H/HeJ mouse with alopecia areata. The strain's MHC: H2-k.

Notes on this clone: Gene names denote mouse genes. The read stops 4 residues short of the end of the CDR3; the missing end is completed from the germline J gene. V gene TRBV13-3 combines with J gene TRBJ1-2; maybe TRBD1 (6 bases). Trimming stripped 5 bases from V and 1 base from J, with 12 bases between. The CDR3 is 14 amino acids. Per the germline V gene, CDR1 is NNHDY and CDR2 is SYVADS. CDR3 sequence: CASREGGENSDYTF. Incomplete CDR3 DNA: TGTGCCAGCAGGGAAGGGGGGGAAAACTCC.

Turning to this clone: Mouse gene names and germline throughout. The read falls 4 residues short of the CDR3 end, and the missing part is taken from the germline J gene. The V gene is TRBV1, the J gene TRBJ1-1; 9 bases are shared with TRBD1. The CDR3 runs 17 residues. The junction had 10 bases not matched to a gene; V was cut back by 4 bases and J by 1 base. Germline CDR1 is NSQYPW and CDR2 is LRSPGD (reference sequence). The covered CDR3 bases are TGCACCTGCAGTGGCCGGGACAGGGAAAAAGAAAACACA. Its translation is CTCSGRDREKENT. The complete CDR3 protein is CTCSGRDREKENTEVFF.

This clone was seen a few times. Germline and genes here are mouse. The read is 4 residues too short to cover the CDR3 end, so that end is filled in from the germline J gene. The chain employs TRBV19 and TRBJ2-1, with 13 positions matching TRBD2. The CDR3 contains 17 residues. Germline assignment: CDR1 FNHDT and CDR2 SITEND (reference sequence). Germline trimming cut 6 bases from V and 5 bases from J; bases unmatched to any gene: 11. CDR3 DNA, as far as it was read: TGTGCCAGCAACTCCCGGGACTGGGGGGGATTGGATGCT. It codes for CASNSRDWGGLDA. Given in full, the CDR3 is CASNSRDWGGLDAEQFF.

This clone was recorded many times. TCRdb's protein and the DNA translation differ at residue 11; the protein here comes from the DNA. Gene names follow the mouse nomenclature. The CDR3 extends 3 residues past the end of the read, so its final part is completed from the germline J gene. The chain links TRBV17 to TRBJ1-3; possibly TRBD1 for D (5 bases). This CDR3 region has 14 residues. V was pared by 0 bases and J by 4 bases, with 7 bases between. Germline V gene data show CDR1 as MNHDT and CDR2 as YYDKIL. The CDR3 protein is CASSRDPGGNTLYF. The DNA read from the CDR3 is TGTGCTAGCAGTAGAGATCCAGGGGGAAATACG.

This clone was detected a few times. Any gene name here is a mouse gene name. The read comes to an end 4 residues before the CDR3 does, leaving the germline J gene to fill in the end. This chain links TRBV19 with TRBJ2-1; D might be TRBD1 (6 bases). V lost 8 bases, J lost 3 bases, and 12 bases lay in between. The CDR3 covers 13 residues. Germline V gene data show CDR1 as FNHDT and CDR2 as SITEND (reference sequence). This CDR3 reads CASPGQTYAEQFF. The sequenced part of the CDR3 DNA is TGTGCCAGTCCGGGACAAACCTATGCT.

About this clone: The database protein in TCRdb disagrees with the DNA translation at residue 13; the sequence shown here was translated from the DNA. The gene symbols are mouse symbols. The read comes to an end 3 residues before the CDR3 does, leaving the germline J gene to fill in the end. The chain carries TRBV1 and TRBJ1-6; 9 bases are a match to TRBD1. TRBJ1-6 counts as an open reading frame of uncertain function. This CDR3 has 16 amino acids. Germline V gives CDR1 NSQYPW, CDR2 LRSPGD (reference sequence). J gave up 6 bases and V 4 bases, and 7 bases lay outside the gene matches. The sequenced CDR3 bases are TGCACCTGCAGTGGACCGGGACAGGGCAGTAATTCGCCC. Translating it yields CTCSGPGQGSNSP. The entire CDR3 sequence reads CTCSGPGQGSNSPLYF.

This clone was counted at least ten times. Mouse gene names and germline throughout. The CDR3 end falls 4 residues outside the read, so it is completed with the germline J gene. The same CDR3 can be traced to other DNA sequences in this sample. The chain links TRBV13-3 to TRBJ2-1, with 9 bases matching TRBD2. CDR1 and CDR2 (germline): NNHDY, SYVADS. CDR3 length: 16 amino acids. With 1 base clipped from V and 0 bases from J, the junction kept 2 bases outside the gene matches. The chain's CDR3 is CASSDRLGVNYAEQFF. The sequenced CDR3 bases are TGTGCCAGCAGTGATCGACTGGGGGTTAACTATGCT.